This T cell receptor beta chain was recorded in a study of CD8 T cells in Susac syndrome. Study information: At blood draw, Susac syndrome patients were therapy-naive, on corticosteroids, or on intravenous immunoglobulin alone. Points from the study as a whole: In Susac syndrome, the CD4+ T cell repertoires did not show clonal expansion.

J gave up 4 bases and V 6 bases, and 5 bases lay outside the gene matches. CDR3 length equals 13 residues. Germline-derived CDR1 and CDR2 are LGHDT and YNNKEL (reference sequence). Sequencing of TCR beta was performed on blood CD8+ T cells and on blood CD4+ T cells. A quantity of about 0.5 to 1 ug RNA underwent reverse transcription using random hexamers. TCRdb redid the calling of the immunoSEQ multiplex PCR reads with MiXCR, one entry per CDR3 protein. The sample shows under 200,000 distinct CDR3 sequences, around 94% of them seen only once. Comment on this clonotype: The antigen remains unidentified.

The sample consisted of CD4+ T cells from PBMCs. This TCR derives from a human donor with Susac syndrome. The chain is built from TRBV3-1 and TRBJ1-2; TRBD1 matches at 7 bases. CDR3 loop: CASRPGGSYGYTF. As DNA, the CDR3 is TGTGCCAGCAGGCCAGGGGGAAGCTATGGCTACACCTTC.